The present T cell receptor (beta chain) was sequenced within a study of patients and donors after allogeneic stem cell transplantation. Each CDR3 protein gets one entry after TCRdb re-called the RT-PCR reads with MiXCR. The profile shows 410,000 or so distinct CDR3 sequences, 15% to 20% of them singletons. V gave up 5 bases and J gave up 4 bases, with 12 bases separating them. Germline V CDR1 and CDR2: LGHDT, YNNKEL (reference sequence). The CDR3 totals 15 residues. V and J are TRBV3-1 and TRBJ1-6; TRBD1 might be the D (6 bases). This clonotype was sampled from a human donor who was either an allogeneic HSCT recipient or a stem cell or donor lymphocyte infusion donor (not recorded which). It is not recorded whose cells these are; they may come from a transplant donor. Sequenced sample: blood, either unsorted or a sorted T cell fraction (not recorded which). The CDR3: CASSSDGQYNSPLHF. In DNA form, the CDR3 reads TGTGCCAGCAGCTCCGACGGACAGTATAATTCACCCCTCCACTTT. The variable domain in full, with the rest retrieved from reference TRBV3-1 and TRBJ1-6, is DTAVSQTPKYLVTQMGNDKSIKCEQNLGHDTMYWYKQDSKKFLKIMFSYNNKELIINETVPNRFSPKSPDKAHLNLHINSLELGDSAVYFCASSSDGQYNSPLHFGNGTRLTVT.